This TCR beta chain was retrieved from a study of blood T cell repertoires in COVID-19. At the level of the study: Whether acute or convalescent, the COVID-19 samples came from the United States, Italy and Spain.

CDR1 and CDR2 (germline): SGHRS, YFSETQ. The CDR3 is 15 amino acids. With 2 bases clipped from V and 5 bases from J, the junction kept 6 bases outside the gene matches. Participants' own reports of clinical history determined their cohort assignment. In Cohort 3, a recovered donor had either two negative PCRs, clearance, or symptom resolution. As originally analysed: Using reference gene primer amplification, nucleated cell counts were estimated. Profiled with immunoSEQ multiplex PCR; TCRdb holds only in-frame clones, not every one. From that table come the V and J calls and clone size; the DNA was used to work out D and trimming. This table holds approximately 230,000 clones, 70% to 85% found once.

What was sequenced was PBMCs or T cells enriched from blood (not recorded which). The chain carries TRBV5-1 and TRBJ2-2; TRBD1 agrees at 7 bases. This receptor was obtained from a middle-aged man who had recovered from COVID-19. Here the CDR3 DNA reads TGCGCCAGCAGCTTTGAACAGGGGATGACCGGGGAGCTGTTTTTT. Translation gives CASSFEQGMTGELFF.